These T cell receptor beta chains were read from a single sample in a study of T cell responses to AZD1222 COVID-19 vaccine. Repertoires were generated with immunoSEQ multiplex PCR, while TCRdb's copy carries only in-frame clones and drops some. The table shows about 130,000 clones, with around 93% occurring only once. The source material was peripheral blood, sampled on day 0 of AZD1222 vaccination. The receptors here all came from an adult in good health. Both conserved end residues are part of each CDR3. Each record gives: V gene, J gene, D gene, CDR3 protein. The D gene is left open where the match is weak.

TRBV19	TRBJ2-1	TRBD1	CASRPTGFYNEQFF
TRBV18	TRBJ1-2	TRBD1	CASSVEPGQGNYGYTF
TRBV5-4	TRBJ2-3	TRBD2	CASSQWTSGGSTDTQYF
TRBV2	TRBJ1-6	NA	CASSGLNNSPLHF
TRBV29-1	TRBJ2-7	TRBD1	CSIRQGLSYEQYF
TRBV19	TRBJ1-2	TRBD1	CASSIPAQGARGYTF
TRBV3-1/TRBV3-2	TRBJ2-5	NA	CASSHGTQETQYF
TRBV6-2/TRBV6-3	TRBJ2-7	NA	CASSFLGVYEQYF
TRBV6-1	TRBJ1-2	NA	CASSEEGNYGYTF
TRBV5-6	TRBJ1-5	TRBD1	CASSLQGRNQPQHF
TRBV10-3	TRBJ2-7	NA	CAISERSDYEQYF
TRBV6-2/TRBV6-3	TRBJ2-7	NA	CASSYGAGVYEQYF
TRBV5-6	TRBJ1-4	TRBD1	CASSAPGTGGVSGEKLFF
TRBV7-2	TRBJ2-3	NA	CASGLRWGSTDTQYF
TRBV29-1	TRBJ1-1	TRBD1	CSVATHRGGGTEAFF
TRBV5-1	TRBJ1-2	NA	CASSPRTLGLNYGYTF
TRBV2	TRBJ1-5	TRBD1	CASQGDSSNQPQHF